This T cell receptor (beta chain) was captured in a study of blood T cell repertoires in COVID-19. The wider study: Acute and convalescent COVID-19 specimens originated in the United States, Italy and Spain. T cells, B-cell-depleted T cells, or PBMCs provided the cDNA or gDNA that served as material.

The germline V and J ends were trimmed by 0 bases and 9 bases, with 12 bases remaining between them. This CDR3 contains 14 residues. CDR1 is MNHEY, CDR2 SVGAGI, per germline. The protocol was immunoSEQ multiplex PCR, while the TCRdb copy is restricted to in-frame clones and leaves out a portion. The data show approximately 300,000 clones, around nine tenths seen once. The sequence derives from a woman aged 25-40 years with COVID-19, enrolled during active disease. Sequenced material: peripheral blood. The chain has TRBV6-5 and TRBJ1-5; no reliable D call. The CDR3 is CASSYSIGSGPQHF. In DNA form, the CDR3 reads TGTGCCAGCAGTTACTCGATAGGGAGTGGGCCCCAGCATTTT.